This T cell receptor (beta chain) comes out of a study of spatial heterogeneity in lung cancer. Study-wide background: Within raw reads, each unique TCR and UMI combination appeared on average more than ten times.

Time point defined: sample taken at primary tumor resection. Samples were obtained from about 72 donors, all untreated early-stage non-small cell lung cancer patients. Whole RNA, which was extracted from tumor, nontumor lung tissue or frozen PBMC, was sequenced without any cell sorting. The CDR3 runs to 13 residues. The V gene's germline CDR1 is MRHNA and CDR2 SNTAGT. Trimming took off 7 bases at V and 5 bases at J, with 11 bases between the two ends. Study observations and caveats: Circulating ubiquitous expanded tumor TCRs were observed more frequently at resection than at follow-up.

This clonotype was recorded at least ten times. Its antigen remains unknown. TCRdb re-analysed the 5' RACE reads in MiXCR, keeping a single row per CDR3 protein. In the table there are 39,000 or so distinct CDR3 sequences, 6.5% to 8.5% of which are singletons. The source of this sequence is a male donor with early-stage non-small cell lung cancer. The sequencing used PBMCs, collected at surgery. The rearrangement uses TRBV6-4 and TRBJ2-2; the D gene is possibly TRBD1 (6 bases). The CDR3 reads CASTTGDTGELFF. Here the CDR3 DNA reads TGTGCCAGCACGACAGGAGATACCGGGGAGCTGTTTTTT.